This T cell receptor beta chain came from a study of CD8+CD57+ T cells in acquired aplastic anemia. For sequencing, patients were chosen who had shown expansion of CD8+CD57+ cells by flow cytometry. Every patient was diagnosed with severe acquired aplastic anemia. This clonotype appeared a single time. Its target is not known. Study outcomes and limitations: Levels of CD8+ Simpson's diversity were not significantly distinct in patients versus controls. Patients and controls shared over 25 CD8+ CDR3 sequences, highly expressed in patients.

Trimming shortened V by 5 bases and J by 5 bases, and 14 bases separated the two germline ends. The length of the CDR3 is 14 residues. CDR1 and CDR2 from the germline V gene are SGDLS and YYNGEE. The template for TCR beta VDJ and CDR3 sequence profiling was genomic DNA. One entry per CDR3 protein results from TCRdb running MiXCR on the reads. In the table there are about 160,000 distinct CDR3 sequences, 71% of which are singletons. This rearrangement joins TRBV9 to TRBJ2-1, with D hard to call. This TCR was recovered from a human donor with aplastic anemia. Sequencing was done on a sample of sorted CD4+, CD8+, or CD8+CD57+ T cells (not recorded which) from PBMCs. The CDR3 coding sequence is TGTGCCAGCAGTTCCGTCAGGACCCACAATGAGCAGTTCTTC. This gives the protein CASSSVRTHNEQFF.